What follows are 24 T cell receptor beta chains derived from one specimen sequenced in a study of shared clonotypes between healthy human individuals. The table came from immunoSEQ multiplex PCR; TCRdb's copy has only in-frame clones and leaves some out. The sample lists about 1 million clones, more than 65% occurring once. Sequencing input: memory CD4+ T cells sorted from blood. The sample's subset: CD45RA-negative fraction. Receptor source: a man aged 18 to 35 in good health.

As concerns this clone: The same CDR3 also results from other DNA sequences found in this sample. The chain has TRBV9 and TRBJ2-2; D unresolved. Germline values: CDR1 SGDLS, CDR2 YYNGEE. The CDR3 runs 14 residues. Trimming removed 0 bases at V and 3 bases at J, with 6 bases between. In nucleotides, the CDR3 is TGTGCCAGCAGCGTAGCCCCCGACACCGGGGAGCTGTTTTTT. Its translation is CASSVAPDTGELFF.

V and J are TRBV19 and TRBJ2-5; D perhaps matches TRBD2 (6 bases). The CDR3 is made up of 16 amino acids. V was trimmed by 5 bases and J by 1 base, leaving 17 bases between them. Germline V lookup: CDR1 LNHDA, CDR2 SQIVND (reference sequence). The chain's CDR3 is CASSRLAGGTQETQYF. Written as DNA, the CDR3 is TGTGCCAGTAGTCGATTGGCCGGCGGGACCCAAGAGACCCAGTACTTC. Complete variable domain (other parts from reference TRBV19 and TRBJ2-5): DGGITQSPKYLFRKEGQNVTLSCEQNLNHDAMYWYRQDPGQGLRLIYYSQIVNDFQKGDIAEGYSVSREKKESFPLTVTSAQKNPTAFYLCASSRLAGGTQETQYFGPGTRLLVL.

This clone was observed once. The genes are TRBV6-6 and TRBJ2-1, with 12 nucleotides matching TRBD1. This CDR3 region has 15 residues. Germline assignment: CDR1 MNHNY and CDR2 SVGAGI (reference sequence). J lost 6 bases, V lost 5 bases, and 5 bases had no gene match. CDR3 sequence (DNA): TGTGCCAGCAGTCACCGGGACAGGGGGCGCAATGAGCAGTTCTTC. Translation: CASSHRDRGRNEQFF.

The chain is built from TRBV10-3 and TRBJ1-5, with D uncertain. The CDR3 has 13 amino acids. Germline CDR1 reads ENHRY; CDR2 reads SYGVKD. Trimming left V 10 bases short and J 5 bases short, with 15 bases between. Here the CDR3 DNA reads TGTGCCACCACCACCGGGGAGCATCAGCCCCAGCATTTT. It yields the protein CATTTGEHQPQHF.

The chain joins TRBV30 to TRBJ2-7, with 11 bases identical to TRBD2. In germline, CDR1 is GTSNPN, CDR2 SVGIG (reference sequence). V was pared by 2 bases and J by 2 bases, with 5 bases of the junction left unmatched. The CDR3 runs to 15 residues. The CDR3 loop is CAWSPRLAGPYEQYF. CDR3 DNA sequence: TGTGCCTGGAGTCCCCGACTAGCGGGGCCCTACGAGCAGTACTTC.

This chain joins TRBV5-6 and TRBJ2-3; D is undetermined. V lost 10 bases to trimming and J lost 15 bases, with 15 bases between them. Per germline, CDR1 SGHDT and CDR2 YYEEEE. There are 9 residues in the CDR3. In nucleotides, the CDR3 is TGTGCCGGACGGGTGATAGGTTATTTT. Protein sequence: CAGRVIGYF.

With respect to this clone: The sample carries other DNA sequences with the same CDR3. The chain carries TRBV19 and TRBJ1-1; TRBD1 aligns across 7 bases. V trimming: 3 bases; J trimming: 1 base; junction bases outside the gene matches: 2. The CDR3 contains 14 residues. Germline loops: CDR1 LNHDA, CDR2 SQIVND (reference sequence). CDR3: CASSIQGGNTEAFF. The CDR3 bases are TGTGCCAGTAGTATTCAGGGGGGGAACACTGAAGCTTTCTTT.

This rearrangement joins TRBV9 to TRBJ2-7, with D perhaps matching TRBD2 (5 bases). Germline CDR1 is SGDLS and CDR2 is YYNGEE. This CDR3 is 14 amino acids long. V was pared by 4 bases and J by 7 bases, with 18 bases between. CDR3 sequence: CASSPRTITGEQYF. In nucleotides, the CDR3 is TGTGCCAGCAGCCCCCGGACCATCACGGGGGAGCAGTACTTC.

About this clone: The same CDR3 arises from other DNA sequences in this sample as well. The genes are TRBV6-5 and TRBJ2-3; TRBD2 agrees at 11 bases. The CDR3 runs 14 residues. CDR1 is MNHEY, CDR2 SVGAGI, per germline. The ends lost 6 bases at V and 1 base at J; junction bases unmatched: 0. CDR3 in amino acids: CASRTSGGTDTQYF. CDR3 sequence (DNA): TGTGCCAGCAGGACTAGCGGGGGCACAGATACGCAGTATTTT.

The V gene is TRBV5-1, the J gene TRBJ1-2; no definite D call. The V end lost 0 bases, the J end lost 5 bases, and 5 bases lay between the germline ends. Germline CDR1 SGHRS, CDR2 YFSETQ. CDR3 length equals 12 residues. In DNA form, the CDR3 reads TGCGCCAGCAGCTTGGTTGGGTATGGCTACACCTTC. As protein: CASSLVGYGYTF.

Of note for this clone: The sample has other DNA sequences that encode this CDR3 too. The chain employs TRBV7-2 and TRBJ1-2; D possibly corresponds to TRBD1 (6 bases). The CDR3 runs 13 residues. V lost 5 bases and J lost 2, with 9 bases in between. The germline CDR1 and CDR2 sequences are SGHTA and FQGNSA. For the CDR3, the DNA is TGTGCCAGCAGCAGGGACAAGAACTATGGCTACACCTTC. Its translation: CASSRDKNYGYTF.

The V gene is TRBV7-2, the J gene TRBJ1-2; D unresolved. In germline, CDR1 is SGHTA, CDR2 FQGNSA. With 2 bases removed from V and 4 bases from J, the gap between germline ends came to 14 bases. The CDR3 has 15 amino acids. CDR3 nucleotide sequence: TGTGCCAGCAGCTTAAATGTCCTATCGGGCTATGGCTACACCTTC. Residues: CASSLNVLSGYGYTF.

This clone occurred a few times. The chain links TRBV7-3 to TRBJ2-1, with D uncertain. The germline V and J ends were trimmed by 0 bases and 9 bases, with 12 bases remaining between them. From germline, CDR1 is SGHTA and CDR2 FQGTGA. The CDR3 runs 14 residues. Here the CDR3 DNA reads TGTGCCAGCAGCTTAACGTTCGACTCTCTTGAGCAGTTCTTC. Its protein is CASSLTFDSLEQFF.

For the CDR3, the DNA is TGTGCCAGCAGCCCTCAATCAGAAGGAAACACCATATATTTT. This gives the protein CASSPQSEGNTIYF. The chain employs TRBV28 and TRBJ1-3, with unresolved D. The CDR3 has 14 amino acids. Trimming shortened V by 6 bases and J by 4 bases, and 13 bases separated the two germline ends. Germline values: CDR1 MDHEN, CDR2 SYDVKM.

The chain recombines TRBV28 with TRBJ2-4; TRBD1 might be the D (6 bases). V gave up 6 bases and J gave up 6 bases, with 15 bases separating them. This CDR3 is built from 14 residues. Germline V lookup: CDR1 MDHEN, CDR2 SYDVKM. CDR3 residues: CASSITGKGNIQYF. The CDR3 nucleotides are TGTGCCAGCAGCATAACAGGGAAGGGAAACATTCAGTACTTC.

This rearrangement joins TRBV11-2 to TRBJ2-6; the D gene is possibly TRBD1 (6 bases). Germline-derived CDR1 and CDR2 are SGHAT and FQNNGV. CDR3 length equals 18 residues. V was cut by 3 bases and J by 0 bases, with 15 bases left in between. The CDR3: CASSFQTGYYSGANVLTF. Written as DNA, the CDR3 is TGTGCCAGCAGCTTCCAGACAGGATACTACTCTGGGGCCAACGTCCTGACTTTC.

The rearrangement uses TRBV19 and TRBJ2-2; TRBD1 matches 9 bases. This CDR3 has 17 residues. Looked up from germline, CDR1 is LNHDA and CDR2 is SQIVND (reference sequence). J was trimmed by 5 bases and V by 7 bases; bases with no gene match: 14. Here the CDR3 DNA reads TGTGCCAGTACGGATCGCAGGGGACAGGGAGTAACCGGGGAGCTGTTTTTT. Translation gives CASTDRRGQGVTGELFF.

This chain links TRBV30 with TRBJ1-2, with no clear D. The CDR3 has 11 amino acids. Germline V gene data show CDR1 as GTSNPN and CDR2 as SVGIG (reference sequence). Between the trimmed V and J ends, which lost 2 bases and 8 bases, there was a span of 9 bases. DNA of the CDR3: TGTGCCTGGAGTCTGACGGGGGGCTACACCTTC. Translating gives CAWSLTGGYTF.

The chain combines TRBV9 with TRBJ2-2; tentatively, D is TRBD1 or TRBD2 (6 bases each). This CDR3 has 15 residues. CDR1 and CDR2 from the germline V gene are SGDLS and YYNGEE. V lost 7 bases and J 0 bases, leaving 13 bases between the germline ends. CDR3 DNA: TGTGCCAGCCGCGAGGGGGGCACGAACACCGGGGAGCTGTTTTTT. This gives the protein CASREGGTNTGELFF. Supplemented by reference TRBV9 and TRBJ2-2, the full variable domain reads DSGVTQTPKHLITATGQRVTLRCSPRSGDLSVYWYQQSLDQGLQFLIQYYNGEERAKGNILERFSAQQFPDLHSELNLSSLELGDSALYFCASREGGTNTGELFFGEGSRLTVL.

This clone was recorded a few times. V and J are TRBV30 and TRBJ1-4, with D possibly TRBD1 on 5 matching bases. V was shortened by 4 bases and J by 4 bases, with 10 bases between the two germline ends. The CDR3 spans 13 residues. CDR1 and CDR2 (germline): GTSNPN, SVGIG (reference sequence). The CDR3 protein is CAWNGGFNEKLFF. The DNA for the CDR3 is TGTGCCTGGAATGGGGGGTTTAATGAAAAACTGTTTTTT. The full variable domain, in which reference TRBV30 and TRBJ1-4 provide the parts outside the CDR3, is SQTIHQWPATLVQPVGSPLSLECTVEGTSNPNLYWYRQAAGRGLQLLFYSVGIGQISSEVPQNLSASRPQDRQFILSSKKLLLSDSGFYLCAWNGGFNEKLFFGSGTQLSVL.

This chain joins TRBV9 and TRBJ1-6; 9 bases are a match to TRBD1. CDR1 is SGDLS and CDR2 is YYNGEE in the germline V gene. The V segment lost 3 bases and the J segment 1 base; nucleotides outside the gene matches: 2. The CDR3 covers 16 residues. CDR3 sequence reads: CASSADRGSYNSPLHF. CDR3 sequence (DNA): TGTGCCAGCAGCGCAGACAGGGGGTCCTATAATTCACCCCTCCACTTT. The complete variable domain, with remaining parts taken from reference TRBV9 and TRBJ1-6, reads DSGVTQTPKHLITATGQRVTLRCSPRSGDLSVYWYQQSLDQGLQFLIQYYNGEERAKGNILERFSAQQFPDLHSELNLSSLELGDSALYFCASSADRGSYNSPLHFGNGTRLTVT.

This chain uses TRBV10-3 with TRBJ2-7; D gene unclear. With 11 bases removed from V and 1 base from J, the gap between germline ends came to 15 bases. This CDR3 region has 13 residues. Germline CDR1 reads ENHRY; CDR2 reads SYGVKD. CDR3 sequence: CAHHNGLSYEQYF. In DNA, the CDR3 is TGTGCCCATCACAACGGATTATCCTACGAGCAGTACTTC.

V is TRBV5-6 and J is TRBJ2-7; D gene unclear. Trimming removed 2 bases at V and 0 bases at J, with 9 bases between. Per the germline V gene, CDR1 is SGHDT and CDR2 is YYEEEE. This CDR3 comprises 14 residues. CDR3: CASSFADTSYEQYF. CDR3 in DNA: TGTGCCAGCAGCTTTGCAGACACCTCCTACGAGCAGTACTTC.

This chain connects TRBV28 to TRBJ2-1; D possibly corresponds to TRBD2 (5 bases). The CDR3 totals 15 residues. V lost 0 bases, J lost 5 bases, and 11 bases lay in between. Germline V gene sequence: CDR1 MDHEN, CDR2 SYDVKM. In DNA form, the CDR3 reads TGTGCCAGCAGTTTATGGAGAAACGGGGACAATGAGCAGTTCTTC. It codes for CASSLWRNGDNEQFF.